A single sample is the source of the 14 T cell receptor beta chains below, sequenced in a study of T cells in Graves' hyperthyroidism and ophthalmopathy. TCR beta CDR3 regions were amplified from RNA. First-round RT-PCR with HTBI primers amplified the TCR CDR3 region. TCRdb re-analysed the multiplex PCR reads in MiXCR, keeping a single row per CDR3 protein. The profile shows 550,000 to 700,000 distinct CDR3 sequences, more than 45% of them singletons. The sequencing input was peripheral blood or thyroid tissue (not recorded which). Every receptor here comes from an adult woman with Graves' disease, either hyperthyroidism or ophthalmopathy (not recorded which).

This clonotype occurred a few times. The chain carries TRBV7-9 and TRBJ2-7; 10 nucleotides line up with TRBD1. V shed 4 bases and J 5 bases; nucleotides not matched to a gene: 8. Germline CDR1 is SEHNR and CDR2 is FQNEAQ (reference sequence). The CDR3 consists of 15 residues. The CDR3 nucleotides read TGTGCCAGCAGCTCGCCGGGACAGGGGAACGACGAGCAGTACTTC. Its protein product is CASSSPGQGNDEQYF.

This clonotype was detected many times. This chain connects TRBV4-1 to TRBJ2-5, with 9 positions matching TRBD1. CDR3 length: 14 amino acids. CDR1 is MGHRA and CDR2 is YSYEKL in the germline V gene. The J segment lost 7 bases and the V segment lost 4 bases, leaving 7 bases of the junction unmatched. The CDR3 is CASSRPGQGGTQYF. The CDR3 DNA reads TGCGCCAGCAGCCGACCGGGACAGGGAGGGACCCAGTACTTC.

This clonotype was seen at least ten times. J is TRBJ1-3 and V is TRBV6-5, with TRBD1 identical over 7 bases. From germline, CDR1 is MNHEY and CDR2 SVGAGI. V lost 0 bases and J lost 2; bases outside the gene matches: 7. This CDR3 has 17 residues. The CDR3 coding sequence is TGTGCCAGCAGTTACTCGAGGAGGGGGCCCGCTGGAAACACCATATATTTT. Translation gives CASSYSRRGPAGNTIYF.

The V and J genes are TRBV5-1 and TRBJ2-3; weak D call: TRBD1 (6 bases). The CDR3 runs 13 residues. V was shortened by 4 bases and J by 6 bases, with 12 bases between the two germline ends. In germline, CDR1 is SGHRS, CDR2 YFSETQ. The CDR3 DNA sequence: TGCGCCAGCAGCCAGCAGGGGTCTGATACGCAGTATTTT. Amino acids: CASSQQGSDTQYF. Full variable domain (missing parts from reference TRBV5-1 and TRBJ2-3): KAGVTQTPRYLIKTRGQQVTLSCSPISGHRSVSWYQQTPGQGLQFLFEYFSETQRNKGNFPGRFSGRQFSNSRSEMNVSTLELGDSALYLCASSQQGSDTQYFGPGTRLTVL.

The chain is built from TRBV7-9 and TRBJ2-5; D is unresolved. V lost 7 bases to trimming and J lost 2 bases, with 11 bases between them. The CDR3 is 13 amino acids. Germline assignment: CDR1 SEHNR and CDR2 FQNEAQ (reference sequence). The DNA of the CDR3 is TGTGCCAGCAACCCTACGCCACAAGAGACCCAGTACTTC. It codes for CASNPTPQETQYF.

In its sample, this clonotype was seen a few times. The gene calls are TRBV20-1 and TRBJ1-1; D is unresolved. Germline assignment: CDR1 DFQATT and CDR2 SNEGSKA (reference sequence). V gave up 2 bases and J gave up 1 base, with 11 bases separating them. The CDR3 has 14 amino acids. CDR3 in DNA: TGCAGTGCTAGAACTCCCCCAAAGAACACTGAAGCTTTCTTT. This translates into CSARTPPKNTEAFF.

This clonotype was picked up a small number of times. J is TRBJ1-3 and V is TRBV20-1; 7 bases line up with TRBD1. Per the germline V gene, CDR1 is DFQATT and CDR2 is SNEGSKA (reference sequence). The V and J ends lost 3 bases and 8 bases, in that order; junction bases with no gene match: 4. The CDR3 has 12 amino acids. CDR3: CSASRQGHTIYF. The CDR3 region has the DNA TGCAGTGCTAGCCGACAGGGTCACACCATATATTTT.

This clonotype was detected ten times or more. The genes are TRBV5-4 and TRBJ1-1; D gene uncertain. The CDR3 has 14 amino acids. The V gene lost 0 bases and the J gene lost 7 bases, with 13 bases spanning the gap. The V gene's germline CDR1 is SGHNT and CDR2 YYREEE (reference sequence). The CDR3 bases are TGTGCCAGCAGCTTGGAGGGTGGCCACCATGAAGCTTTCTTT. This gives the protein CASSLEGGHHEAFF.

V and J are TRBV27 and TRBJ2-2, with D tentatively TRBD1 (5 bases). Germline assignment: CDR1 MNHEY and CDR2 SMNVEV (reference sequence). V dropped 11 bases and J dropped 6 bases, with 22 bases sitting between them. CDR3 length: 15 residues. DNA of the CDR3: TGTGCCGTATCCCTAAGGGGCGACATACCCGGGGAGCTGTTTTTT. Translated: CAVSLRGDIPGELFF.

This clonotype was counted ten times or more. An end of the junction does not agree with germline; a read error may underlie this. J is TRBJ1-3 and V is TRBV10-3, with D perhaps matching TRBD1 (5 bases). CDR1 ENHRY and CDR2 SYGVKD come from the germline V gene. The CDR3 runs 12 residues. CDR3 sequence: CAIKGSGNTIYF. CDR3 sequence (DNA): TGTGCGATCAAGGGGTCCGGAAACACCATATATTTT.

On this clonotype: Because it lacks the conserved phenylalanine or tryptophan at the end, this CDR3 is likely a read error. No DNA is shown, since the ends of the CDR3 on it are uncertain; the CDR3 is the one TCRdb lists. The chain uses TRBV19 and TRBJ1-2. Germline V gene lookup returns CDR1 LNHDA and CDR2 SQIVND (reference sequence). The CDR3 sequence runs 12 residues, both termini included. The CDR3: CASSKPPGLAGG.

The chain carries TRBV10-3 and TRBJ2-7, with 10 bases lining up with TRBD2. With V trimmed by 6 bases and J by 0 bases, 8 bases remained unmatched. The CDR3 totals 16 residues. Per the germline V gene, CDR1 is ENHRY and CDR2 is SYGVKD. The CDR3 DNA reads TGTGCCATCAGAGCTAGCGGGAGTGTAGCCTCCTACGAGCAGTACTTC. Translation: CAIRASGSVASYEQYF.

This clonotype came up many times. The chain recombines TRBV9 with TRBJ2-7; TRBD1 aligns across 7 bases. The V gene end was trimmed by 3 bases and the J gene end by 1 base; junction bases not matched to a gene: 4. Germline values: CDR1 SGDLS, CDR2 YYNGEE. This CDR3 region has 14 residues. This CDR3 reads CASSDRDSSYEQYF. The CDR3 nucleotides are TGTGCCAGCAGCGACCGGGACAGTTCCTACGAGCAGTACTTC.

There are many counts of this clonotype. This rearrangement joins TRBV29-1 to TRBJ2-7; 14 bases map to TRBD2. The CDR3 extends over 15 amino acids. V shed 3 bases and J 5 bases; nucleotides not matched to a gene: 6. Germline values: CDR1 SQVTM, CDR2 ANQGSEA. The CDR3 nucleotides read TGCAGCGTTGAGGGGACTAGCGGGAGTTTCGACGAGCAGTACTTC. Protein sequence: CSVEGTSGSFDEQYF.